The 24 T cell receptor beta chains below come from one sample, sequenced in a study of T cells in Graves' hyperthyroidism and ophthalmopathy. RNA transcripts served as the template for amplifying TCR beta CDR3 regions. Primed by the HTBI set, a first-round RT-PCR was run on the TCR CDR3. TCRdb processed the multiplex PCR reads anew with MiXCR; each CDR3 protein has one entry. The table lists 620,000 or so distinct CDR3 sequences, roughly 14% of them singletons, with around 12% in the top ten. Sequencing used blood. These receptors originate from a woman in her forties or fifties with Graves' ophthalmopathy.

This rearrangement joins TRBV4-1 to TRBJ2-7; D ambiguous. Germline CDR1 and CDR2: MGHRA and YSYEKL. CDR3 length: 14 amino acids. The V end was cut by 2 bases, the J end by 1 base, with 9 bases between. Here the CDR3 DNA reads TGCGCCAGCAGCCAACAGACACAATCCTACGAGCAGTACTTC. Its protein is CASSQQTQSYEQYF.

In its sample, this clonotype was seen a few times. V gene TRBV5-5 combines with J gene TRBJ2-1; D is uncertain. V lost 0 bases, J lost 4 bases, and 11 bases lay in between. The CDR3 has 15 residues. Germline loops: CDR1 SGHKS, CDR2 YYEKEE (reference sequence). CDR3 region: CASSLGLLAYNEQFF. In nucleotides, the CDR3 is TGTGCCAGCAGCTTGGGTCTTCTGGCGTACAATGAGCAGTTCTTC.

CDR3 sequence reads: CASSTGKNRSYNSPLHF. CDR3 sequence (DNA): TGTGCCAGCAGCACAGGGAAAAATCGCTCCTATAATTCACCCCTCCACTTT. The V gene is TRBV6-2 or TRBV6-3, the J gene TRBJ1-6, with D maybe TRBD1 (6 bases). CDR1 is MNHEY, CDR2 SVGEGT, per germline. V lost 6 bases to trimming and J lost 0 bases, with 15 bases between them. This CDR3 is 17 amino acids long.

This clonotype has more than one count but fewer than ten. This rearrangement joins TRBV4-3 to TRBJ2-1, with 8 bases identical to TRBD1. V gave up 0 bases and J gave up 8 bases; unmatched junction bases: 9. Germline loops: CDR1 LGHNA, CDR2 YSLEER. The CDR3 length is 16 residues. CDR3 in amino acids: CASSQDLGQGRYEQFF. The CDR3, as DNA: TGCGCCAGCAGCCAAGATCTCGGACAGGGAAGGTATGAGCAGTTCTTC.

This clonotype has a count of ten or more. The rearrangement links TRBV5-5 to TRBJ1-4, with D hard to call. Germline CDR1 SGHKS, CDR2 YYEKEE (reference sequence). V was trimmed by 0 bases and J by 8 bases, leaving 11 bases between them. The CDR3 has 14 residues. The CDR3 nucleotides read TGTGCCAGCAGCTTGGATCAGGATTCGGAAAAACTGTTTTTT. This encodes CASSLDQDSEKLFF.

Ten or more counts support this clonotype. A junction end diverges from the germline sequence, so it may reflect a read error. The chain has TRBV7-7 and TRBJ2-2, with a possible D match to TRBD1 (6 bases). CDR3 length equals 14 residues. Germline V gene sequence: CDR1 SSHAT, CDR2 FNYEAQ (reference sequence). CDR3 in DNA: TGTGCTAGCAGCATCCGACAGGAGAACGGGGAGCTGTTTTTT. This codes for CASSIRQENGELFF.

V and J are TRBV3-1 and TRBJ1-3; 7 bases are shared with TRBD1. The CDR3 covers 15 residues. Trimming cost V 3 bases and J 8 bases; bases outside gene matches: 10. CDR1 is LGHDT, CDR2 YNNKEL, per germline (reference sequence). The CDR3 sequence: CASSHSRQGGDTIYF. The CDR3 DNA reads as TGTGCCAGCAGCCACTCTCGACAGGGAGGTGACACCATATATTTT.

This clonotype was counted ten times or more. This chain joins TRBV30 and TRBJ2-1, with 11 bases aligning to TRBD2. V shed 3 bases and J 5 bases; nucleotides not matched to a gene: 3. CDR1 GTSNPN and CDR2 SVGIG come from the germline V gene (reference sequence). The CDR3 length is 14 residues. CDR3 in amino acids: CAWRGLADHNEQFF. Here the CDR3 DNA reads TGTGCCTGGAGGGGACTAGCGGACCACAATGAGCAGTTCTTC.

The chain couples TRBV4-3 to TRBJ2-1; no clear D gene. The length of the CDR3 is 14 residues. Germline-derived CDR1 and CDR2 are LGHNA and YSLEER. Between the trimmed V and J ends, which lost 0 bases and 10 bases, there was a span of 13 bases. The CDR3 loop is CASSQDRQSWEQFF. The CDR3 nucleotides are TGCGCCAGCAGCCAAGATAGGCAGTCTTGGGAGCAGTTCTTC.

The chain is built from TRBV2 and TRBJ1-4, with a possible D match to TRBD1 (6 bases). V dropped 6 bases and J dropped 0 bases, with 14 bases sitting between them. CDR1 is SNHLY, CDR2 FYNNEI, per germline. The CDR3 has 16 amino acids. This chain's CDR3 is CASSARQAATNEKLFF. For the CDR3, the DNA is TGTGCCAGCAGCGCAAGACAGGCGGCAACTAATGAAAAACTGTTTTTT.

The sample holds a few counts of this clonotype. V is TRBV7-6 and J is TRBJ1-4, with TRBD1 matching 7 bases. The CDR3 runs to 15 residues. V gave up 2 bases and J gave up 5 bases; unmatched junction bases: 5. Germline V gene lookup returns CDR1 SGHVS and CDR2 FNYEAQ. The CDR3 DNA follows: TGTGCCAGCAGCTTAAGGTCCAGGGGGAATGAAAAACTGTTTTTT. It codes for CASSLRSRGNEKLFF.

CDR3 protein: CASSIGDQPQHF. The CDR3 DNA sequence: TGTGCCAGTAGTATAGGAGATCAGCCCCAGCATTTT. The chain is built from TRBV19 and TRBJ1-5; D uncertain. The germline V and J ends were trimmed by 1 base and 5 bases, with 3 bases remaining between them. Germline assignment: CDR1 LNHDA and CDR2 SQIVND (reference sequence). The CDR3 totals 12 residues.

The CDR3 nucleotides read TGTGCCAGCTCACCACCGATCATCGGGAGGGGGAATGAGCAGTTCTTC. Residues: CASSPPIIGRGNEQFF. The J gene is TRBJ2-1, the V gene TRBV18, with 8 bases that match TRBD2. Germline loops: CDR1 KGHSH, CDR2 LQKENI. This CDR3 is built from 16 residues. V lost 0 bases to trimming and J lost 7 bases; unmatched junction nucleotides: 8. The variable domain in full, with the rest retrieved from reference TRBV18 and TRBJ2-1, is NAGVMQNPRHLVRRRGQEARLRCSPMKGHSHVYWYRQLPEEGLKFMVYLQKENIIDESGMPKERFSAEFPKEGPSILRIQQVVRGDSAAYFCASSPPIIGRGNEQFFGPGTRLTVL.

The chain employs TRBV4-3 and TRBJ1-1; unclear D gene. The germline V gene has CDR1 LGHNA and CDR2 YSLEER. The CDR3 has 15 amino acids. V lost 1 base and J 3 bases, leaving 12 bases between the germline ends. CDR3 sequence: CASSQGPGGDTEAFF. The CDR3, as DNA: TGCGCCAGCAGCCAAGGACCCGGTGGGGACACTGAAGCTTTCTTT.

V and J are TRBV10-3 and TRBJ2-4; 11 bases are shared with TRBD2. The germline gives CDR1 ENHRY, CDR2 SYGVKD. The junction had 3 bases not matched to a gene; V was cut back by 6 bases and J by 5 bases. This CDR3 is 14 amino acids long. CDR3 nucleotide sequence: TGTGCCATCAGCAAGGGACTAGCGGAAAACATTCAGTACTTC. Amino acid sequence: CAISKGLAENIQYF.

V is TRBV4-1 and J is TRBJ2-1; 7 nucleotides agree with TRBD1. V shed 3 bases, J shed 8 bases, and the junction held 13 bases outside the gene matches. The CDR3 consists of 16 residues. Per germline, CDR1 MGHRA and CDR2 YSYEKL. CDR3 region: CASSQQAQGLLHEQFF. CDR3 DNA sequence: TGCGCCAGCAGCCAGCAAGCACAGGGGCTACTCCATGAGCAGTTCTTC.

This clonotype was detected ten times or more. The rearrangement links TRBV6-2 or TRBV6-3 to TRBJ2-1; TRBD1 is a possible D gene (6 bases). Germline CDR1 and CDR2: MNHEY and SVGEGT. V was trimmed by 4 bases and J by 7 bases, leaving 17 bases between them. This CDR3 comprises 15 residues. The CDR3 is CASSSRLLGGNEQFF. DNA for the CDR3: TGTGCCAGCAGTTCCCGACTACTAGGGGGAAATGAGCAGTTCTTC.

This clonotype was seen ten or more times. This chain connects TRBV18 to TRBJ2-3; TRBD2 might be the D (5 bases). CDR1 is KGHSH, CDR2 LQKENI, per germline. V dropped 2 bases and J dropped 1 base, with 10 bases sitting between them. CDR3 length equals 15 residues. CDR3 DNA: TGTGCCAGCTCACCAGATAGCGCCCGCACAGATACGCAGTATTTT. Its protein is CASSPDSARTDTQYF.

This clonotype turned up a few times. The rearrangement uses TRBV7-6 and TRBJ1-2; D gene uncertain. CDR1 and CDR2 from the germline V gene are SGHVS and FNYEAQ. This CDR3 contains 15 residues. V was cut by 3 bases and J by 2 bases, with 13 bases left in between. CDR3 bases: TGTGCCAGCAGCTTGCAGAACGGGATCAACTATGGCTACACCTTC. Protein sequence: CASSLQNGINYGYTF.

This clonotype occurred many times. The rearrangement links TRBV28 to TRBJ1-4; D call uncertain. Germline V lookup: CDR1 MDHEN, CDR2 SYDVKM. The CDR3 length is 15 residues. Trimming removed 2 bases from V and 0 bases from J, with 7 bases in between. This chain's CDR3 is CASSLLPATNEKLFF. The CDR3 DNA sequence: TGTGCCAGCAGTTTACTCCCAGCAACTAATGAAAAACTGTTTTTT. Full variable domain (outside the CDR3, taken from reference TRBV28 and TRBJ1-4): DVKVTQSSRYLVKRTGEKVFLECVQDMDHENMFWYRQDPGLGLRLIYFSYDVKMKEKGDIPEGYSVSREKKERFSLILESASTNQTSMYLCASSLLPATNEKLFFGSGTQLSVL.

The table lists this clonotype with many counts. V and J are TRBV20-1 and TRBJ2-5; D not certain. Deletions cut 4 bases from V and 1 base from J, with 7 bases between. There are 12 residues in the CDR3. Per germline, CDR1 DFQATT and CDR2 SNEGSKA (reference sequence). CDR3 residues: CSAMGFQETQYF. In nucleotides, the CDR3 is TGCAGTGCTATGGGGTTCCAAGAGACCCAGTACTTC.

The chain is built from TRBV4-3 and TRBJ2-5; possibly TRBD1 for D (6 bases). This CDR3 comprises 14 residues. Trimming shortened V by 0 bases and J by 5 bases, and 10 bases separated the two germline ends. CDR1 and CDR2 (germline): LGHNA, YSLEER. The CDR3 nucleotides read TGCGCCAGCAGCCAAGATCCAGGGGAGGAGACCCAGTACTTC. Amino acids: CASSQDPGEETQYF.

This clonotype occurred a few times. A much larger clone differs by one base, so this may be a read error. The chain recombines TRBV28 with TRBJ2-3; TRBD2 matches at 13 bases. Per the germline V gene, CDR1 is MDHEN and CDR2 is SYDVKM. The CDR3 runs to 17 residues. In DNA form, the CDR3 reads TGTGCCTGCAGTACCACTAGCGGGAGGGCTTTTGCAGATACGCAGTATTTT. This encodes CACSTTSGRAFADTQYF.

This clonotype turned up a few times. The chain recombines TRBV29-1 with TRBJ2-1; D is uncertain. CDR3 length: 14 residues. The V end lost 1 base, the J end lost 5 bases, and 12 bases lay between the germline ends. Germline V gives CDR1 SQVTM, CDR2 ANQGSEA. The CDR3 loop is CSVEGHRPHNEQFF. The CDR3 DNA sequence: TGCAGCGTTGAAGGTCACCGTCCTCACAATGAGCAGTTCTTC.